This T cell receptor (beta chain) came from a study of human T cells and chemical hapten exposure. The wider study: In the sensitization step, 2% DPC was placed on about 2 cm by about 2 cm of upper inner arm skin. Variability of per-sample TCR yields stemmed mainly from small differences in pooled library volume.

This clonotype was found many times. TCRdb reprocessed the RACE reads with MiXCR, giving one entry per CDR3 protein. The sample lists about 99,000 distinct CDR3 sequences, over 10% seen once, with around 2.2% in the top ten. Indicated time point: patch test 1, 2 weeks after DPC sensitization. Sample treatment: therapeutic diphenylcyclopropenone sensitization with weekly scalp DPC. Only after blood had been drawn was each patch test applied. The material was whole blood, obtained in connection with sensitization to the hapten diphenylcyclopropenone (DPC). The receptor comes from a woman in her 40s with alopecia areata. Some clones in this sample may be carry-over from other donors' samples.

The CDR3 sequence is CSVDGARGGTQYF. Here the CDR3 DNA reads TGCAGCGTTGACGGGGCTAGAGGTGGGACCCAGTACTTC. V and J are TRBV29-1 and TRBJ2-5; either TRBD1 or TRBD2 may fit D (5 bases each). This CDR3 region has 13 residues. V gave up 3 bases and J gave up 7 bases, with 15 bases separating them. Germline CDR1 SQVTM, CDR2 ANQGSEA.